This T cell receptor (beta chain) was identified in a study of T cells in tumors and immune-related adverse events (dated by TCRdb to 2020 to 2022). The TCR beta locus was amplified and sequenced using the immunoSEQ assay, from which bulk TCR Vbeta CDR3 data were obtained. As for the original processing: Non-productive CDR3s, sequences shorter than 7 amino acids, and those not starting with C or ending with F/W were excluded. Analysis was restricted to specimens with at least 1000 reads, and clonotypes were defined at the amino acid level. Clonality was computed as 1 minus Pielou's evenness. Library sizes were equalized by abundance-weighted random subsampling with replacement, repeated 100 times to report 95% confidence intervals. The Morisita overlap index was used to quantify repertoire overlap, and for each specimen the top 40 clones were checked for overlap with the irAE. TCRdb stores this immuneACCESS table with in-frame sequences only. Part of the clones is absent; in the studies checked, under half of the shortfall reflects unresolved V genes, and no reason is known for the rest. V, J and clone size reflect that table, while D and trimming were determined from the DNA. The sample profile shows fewer than 25,000 clones; under 95% of them were found once. The top ten hold approximately 1.5% of the sample.

Only one count was recorded for this clone. Its binding antigen is unknown. The sample holds no much larger clone one base away, and base qualities are not on file. The CDR3 runs 15 amino acids, cysteine and phenylalanine included. The retained sequence is limited to the CDR3, 45 bases, with the frame set at the first base. V is cut by 0 bases and J by 2 bases, and the space between the germline ends is 11 bases. CDR1 and CDR2 (SGDLS, YYNGEE) derive from the germline V gene. The meaning of the sample's treatment or condition label: nivolumab (PD-1 blockade) given before sampling. The DNeasy Blood and Tissue Kit was used to extract DNA from formalin-fixed paraffin-embedded specimens.

This clonotype originated in a female donor with metastatic renal cell carcinoma. The V gene is TRBV9 and the J gene is TRBJ2-5; too little of a D gene remains to name it. The sequenced sample was lymph node tissue, obtained from a patient treated with anti-PD-1 therapy. The nucleotides are TGTGCCAGCAGCGTAGAATCTAGTATGCAAGAGACCCAGTACTTC. It translates as CASSVESSMQETQYF. This CDR3, with the reference TRBV9 and TRBJ2-5 proteins standing in past its ends, gives the full variable domain DSGVTQTPKHLITATGQRVTLRCSPRSGDLSVYWYQQSLDQGLQFLIQYYNGEERAKGNILERFSAQQFPDLHSELNLSSLELGDSALYFCASSVESSMQETQYFGPGTRLLVL.